These 19 T cell receptor beta chains were all obtained from the same sample, sequenced in a study of blood T cell repertoires in COVID-19. Some clones are missing from TCRdb's copy, which holds only in-frame ones; the method was immunoSEQ multiplex PCR. The sample records approximately 300,000 clones, around 90% being singletons. The sample taken for sequencing was peripheral blood. All receptors come from a man between 18 and 35 years old who had recovered from COVID-19.

Here the CDR3 DNA reads TGTGCCAGCAGCCCGGTGACAGGGTCTGGAAACACCATATATTTT. Encoded protein: CASSPVTGSGNTIYF. The rearrangement uses TRBV7-2 and TRBJ1-3; 7 nucleotides align to TRBD1. Germline-derived CDR1 and CDR2 are SGHTA and FQGNSA. V shed 5 bases and J 1 base; nucleotides not matched to a gene: 5. The CDR3 spans 15 residues.

The rearrangement links TRBV7-9 to TRBJ1-3; D is uncertain. Trimming removed 1 base from V and 3 bases from J, with 4 bases in between. Germline lookup yields CDR1 SEHNR and CDR2 FQNEAQ (reference sequence). This CDR3 contains 13 residues. CDR3 nucleotide sequence: TGTGCCAGCAGCTTAGAGCGTGGAAACACCATATATTTT. This sequence encodes CASSLERGNTIYF.

The CDR3 sequence: CASSYGQPNQPQHF. In DNA form, the CDR3 reads TGTGCCAGCAGTTACGGGCAGCCCAATCAGCCCCAGCATTTT. The gene calls are TRBV6-5 and TRBJ1-5, with D uncertain. V lost 2 bases to trimming and J lost 3 bases, with 8 bases between them. Germline-derived CDR1 and CDR2 are MNHEY and SVGAGI. This CDR3 has 14 amino acids.

The chain couples TRBV18 to TRBJ1-1, with D possibly being TRBD1 (6 bases). This CDR3 spans 13 amino acids. Trimming stripped 0 bases from V and 10 bases from J, with 12 bases between. CDR1 and CDR2 (germline): KGHSH, LQKENI. CDR3 nucleotides: TGTGCCAGCTCACCACCGAACAGGGCGGTAGCTTTCTTT. Protein sequence: CASSPPNRAVAFF.

The chain carries TRBV5-4 and TRBJ2-7, with 7 bases aligning to TRBD2. Per the germline V gene, CDR1 is SGHNT and CDR2 is YYREEE (reference sequence). The CDR3 spans 15 residues. With 4 bases clipped from V and 0 bases from J, the junction kept 7 bases outside the gene matches. CDR3 sequence: CASSTGLAASYEQYF. CDR3 DNA: TGTGCCAGCAGCACCGGCCTAGCGGCCTCCTACGAGCAGTACTTC.

This clone was picked up a small number of times. V usage is TRBV7-7 and J usage is TRBJ1-2; possible D gene TRBD1, 6 bases. V gave up 5 bases and J gave up 7 bases, with 23 bases separating them. Germline V gives CDR1 SSHAT, CDR2 FNYEAQ (reference sequence). The CDR3 runs to 16 residues. CDR3 in amino acids: CASSDSRIVQGCGYTF. The CDR3 nucleotides are TGTGCCAGCAGCGATAGTAGGATTGTACAGGGTTGTGGCTACACCTTC.

The V call is TRBV7-6, the J call TRBJ2-1, with D possibly being TRBD2 (6 bases). The CDR3 loop spans 13 amino acids. Germline V gene data show CDR1 as SGHVS and CDR2 as FNYEAQ. V was shortened by 2 bases and J by 9 bases, with 11 bases between the two germline ends. The DNA of the CDR3 is TGTGCCAGCAGCTTAATCCTGGGGGGTGAGCAGTTCTTC. As protein: CASSLILGGEQFF.

The chain uses TRBV10-3 and TRBJ2-3, with D perhaps TRBD2 (6 bases). This CDR3 contains 15 residues. CDR1 is ENHRY and CDR2 is SYGVKD in the germline V gene. Between the trimmed V and J ends, which lost 8 bases and 0 bases, there was a span of 15 bases. The CDR3 DNA reads TGTGCCATCGGACTGAGCGGGTCCAGCACAGATACGCAGTATTTT. Protein: CAIGLSGSSTDTQYF.

The chain uses TRBV27 and TRBJ2-7; 9 bases fit TRBD1. Per the germline V gene, CDR1 is MNHEY and CDR2 is SMNVEV (reference sequence). There are 13 residues in the CDR3. V trimming: 5 bases; J trimming: 3 bases; junction bases outside the gene matches: 2. Here the CDR3 DNA reads TGTGCCAGCAGTGAGACAGGGGGCTACGAGCAGTACTTC. Translating gives CASSETGGYEQYF.

The chain combines TRBV19 with TRBJ2-6; 10 nucleotides match TRBD1. The CDR3 sequence is 19 residues long. Germline V CDR1 and CDR2: LNHDA, SQIVND (reference sequence). V gave up 7 bases and J gave up 1 base; unmatched junction bases: 13. CDR3 protein: CASKMTNRDRGSGANVLTF. The CDR3 DNA reads TGTGCCAGTAAAATGACTAACCGGGACAGGGGTTCTGGGGCCAACGTCCTGACTTTC.

CDR3 loop: CASSLDFIGNTIYF. CDR3 DNA: TGTGCCAGCAGCTTAGATTTTATTGGAAACACCATATATTTT. The chain uses TRBV11-2 and TRBJ1-3; D gene uncertain. Germline CDR1 SGHAT, CDR2 FQNNGV. This CDR3 has 14 residues. With 0 bases removed from V and 3 bases from J, the gap between germline ends came to 6 bases.

The rearrangement links TRBV7-2 to TRBJ1-1; D remains ambiguous. CDR3 length: 11 amino acids. Trimming took 5 bases from V and 10 from J, leaving 11 bases between them. Germline CDR1 is SGHTA and CDR2 is FQGNSA. The CDR3 loop reads CASSPRVRAFF. CDR3 bases: TGTGCCAGCAGCCCACGGGTCAGAGCTTTCTTT.

The chain is built from TRBV3-1 (or the pseudogene TRBV3-2) and TRBJ2-1; 11 bases are a match to TRBD2. Germline loops: CDR1 LGHDT, CDR2 YNNKEL (reference sequence). J lost 4 bases, V lost 4 bases, and 6 bases had no gene match. CDR3 length: 16 residues. DNA for the CDR3: TGTGCCAGCAGCCCCATGGTAGCGGGAGGGTACAATGAGCAGTTCTTC. Its protein product is CASSPMVAGGYNEQFF.

The genes are TRBV7-9 and TRBJ2-2; D is ambiguous. The germline V and J ends were trimmed by 2 bases and 8 bases, with 12 bases remaining between them. The CDR3 runs 14 residues. Germline V gene data show CDR1 as SEHNR and CDR2 as FQNEAQ (reference sequence). The CDR3: CASSLPLGSGELFF. The CDR3 region has the DNA TGTGCCAGCAGCTTACCTCTAGGTTCGGGGGAGCTGTTTTTT.

The rearrangement links TRBV12-2 to TRBJ1-1; TRBD1, the D gene given by the table, was not confirmed from the DNA. TRBV12-2 corresponds to a pseudogene. CDR3 length: 13 amino acids. CDR3 protein: CASHLHSPTEAFF. In DNA, the CDR3 is TGTGCAAGTCATCTACACAGCCCCACTGAAGCTTTCTTT.

This chain uses TRBV10-2 with TRBJ1-5, with D possibly TRBD1 on 5 matching bases. Trimming left V 7 bases short and J 2 bases short, with 9 bases between. The CDR3 consists of 13 residues. Germline CDR1 reads WSHSY; CDR2 reads SAAADI. The CDR3 DNA reads TGCGCCAGCACGGACATCGGCAATCAGCCCCAGCATTTT. Translation gives CASTDIGNQPQHF.

There are a few counts of this clone. The genes are TRBV19 and TRBJ2-1, with a weak D call TRBD2 (6 bases). V was cut by 7 bases and J by 8 bases, with 9 bases left in between. This CDR3 comprises 11 residues. Per the germline V gene, CDR1 is LNHDA and CDR2 is SQIVND (reference sequence). CDR3: CASMAGYEQFF. Written as DNA, the CDR3 is TGTGCCAGTATGGCGGGATATGAGCAGTTCTTC.

The chain employs TRBV2 and TRBJ2-1, with 8 bases lining up with TRBD1. The germline V gene has CDR1 SNHLY and CDR2 FYNNEI. V shed 4 bases and J 0 bases; nucleotides not matched to a gene: 8. This CDR3 region has 17 residues. CDR3 in amino acids: CASSGLDRESSYNEQFF. The CDR3 DNA sequence: TGTGCCAGCAGTGGTCTGGACAGGGAGAGCTCCTACAATGAGCAGTTCTTC.

V is TRBV3-1 (or the pseudogene TRBV3-2) and J is TRBJ2-6, with D perhaps matching TRBD1 (6 bases). V was trimmed by 1 base and J by 0 bases, leaving 7 bases between them. The CDR3 sequence is 16 residues long. The V gene's germline CDR1 is LGHDT and CDR2 YNNKEL (reference sequence). The CDR3 protein is CASSQGTVSGANVLTF. CDR3 DNA sequence: TGTGCCAGCAGCCAAGGGACAGTCTCTGGGGCCAACGTCCTGACTTTC.